The source of this T cell receptor (beta chain) is a study of PD-1 blockade in classical Hodgkin lymphoma. This CDR3 has 14 amino acids. Germline V gene lookup returns CDR1 SGDLS and CDR2 YYNGEE. Trimming left V 1 base short and J 7 bases short, with 15 bases between. Clones were read by immunoSEQ multiplex PCR, and TCRdb kept only the in-frame ones, dropping some. The sample has over 20,000 clones, approximately 87% seen once. Sample time point: newly diagnosed, previously untreated cHL patient sample. Magnetic negative selection, applied to thawed PBMCs, was used to isolate the CD8+ T cells. Investigators turned to newly diagnosed, untreated classical Hodgkin lymphoma PBMCs for comparison. Regarding the study as a whole: According to reports, newly diagnosed patients had lower baseline TCR diversity than healthy donors, and relapsed/refractory patients had lower baseline TCR diversity still. Although disease activity or prior therapy may be involved, causes of the repertoire differences remain undefined.

Worth noting for this clone: The antigen is undetermined.

Sequencing was done on a sample of CD8+ T cells from blood. V usage is TRBV9 and J usage is TRBJ2-7; D could derive from TRBD1 or TRBD2 (6 bases each). The sequence was obtained from a human donor with classical Hodgkin lymphoma. The CDR3 here is CASSVFGGYGEQYF. Here the CDR3 DNA reads TGTGCCAGCAGCGTATTCGGGGGCTATGGGGAGCAGTACTTC.